Presented here are 20 T cell receptor beta chains from one specimen sequenced in a study of cytomegalovirus exposure and HLA in healthy donors. The PCR used 60 Vbeta and 13 Jbeta primers. Profiling relied on immunoSEQ multiplex PCR, and the TCRdb table lists in-frame clones only, not all of them. This table has 150,000 or so clones, roughly 82% appearing once. Sequenced sample: PBMCs. These receptors originate from a man aged 18 to 30 in good health and CMV-seropositive.

The rearrangement joins TRBV15 to TRBJ1-5; D is possibly TRBD1 (5 bases). Between the trimmed V and J ends, which lost 1 base and 1 base, there was a span of 14 bases. This CDR3 spans 17 amino acids. Germline V gives CDR1 LNHNV, CDR2 YYDKDF (reference sequence). The CDR3, as DNA: TGTGCCACCAGCAGAGCCCCAGGGCGGGGGAGCAATCAGCCCCAGCATTTT. It specifies CATSRAPGRGSNQPQHF.

The rearrangement joins TRBV28 to TRBJ2-3, with 7 bases lining up with TRBD2. V lost 6 bases and J lost 4; bases outside the gene matches: 10. Germline CDR1 is MDHEN and CDR2 is SYDVKM. This CDR3 comprises 15 residues. The CDR3 nucleotides read TGTGCCAGCAGAAGAAGGAGCGGGAAAGCAGATACGCAGTATTTT. This gives the protein CASRRRSGKADTQYF.

J is TRBJ2-1 and V is TRBV27, with 8 bases matching TRBD2. This CDR3 region has 16 residues. In germline, CDR1 is MNHEY, CDR2 SMNVEV (reference sequence). V lost 5 bases to trimming and J lost 3 bases; unmatched junction nucleotides: 9. The CDR3 nucleotides are TGTGCCAGCAGTCTCTCCCCCAGCGGGAGCTACAATGAGCAGTTCTTC. Translation: CASSLSPSGSYNEQFF.

V gene TRBV15 combines with J gene TRBJ1-3; D gene ambiguous. V lost 0 bases, J lost 0 bases, and 9 bases lay in between. Germline-derived CDR1 and CDR2 are LNHNV and YYDKDF (reference sequence). The CDR3 is 16 amino acids. The CDR3 nucleotides read TGTGCCACCAGCAGAGATCCACACAGCTCTGGAAACACCATATATTTT. It is translated as CATSRDPHSSGNTIYF.

The chain combines TRBV9 with TRBJ2-1; 8 nucleotides line up with TRBD2. The CDR3 sequence is 15 residues long. In germline, CDR1 is SGDLS, CDR2 YYNGEE. J was trimmed by 8 bases and V by 0 bases; bases with no gene match: 7. The CDR3 DNA reads TGTGCCAGCAGCGTAGACGGGAGGGCCGGAGATGAGCAGTTCTTC. This sequence encodes CASSVDGRAGDEQFF.

V usage is TRBV29-1 and J usage is TRBJ2-1; 7 positions agree with TRBD1. Germline V gives CDR1 SQVTM, CDR2 ANQGSEA. The CDR3 is 12 amino acids. The V gene end was trimmed by 7 bases and the J gene end by 6 bases; junction bases not matched to a gene: 6. Here the CDR3 DNA reads TGCAGCGGCCGGACAGGCTTCAATGAGCAGTTCTTC. This codes for CSGRTGFNEQFF.

This clone was recorded a few times. The chain combines TRBV12-2 with TRBJ2-7; the D call of TRBD1 is as the table states it, not checked on the DNA. TRBV12-2 represents a pseudogene. The CDR3 extends over 14 amino acids. CDR3 loop: CASRPGTSTYEQYF. The CDR3 DNA follows: TGTGCAAGTCGCCCCGGGACATCTACCTACGAGCAGTACTTC.

J is TRBJ1-6 and V is TRBV5-1; D call uncertain. CDR3 length: 15 amino acids. Trimming took off 0 bases at V and 7 bases at J, with 11 bases between the two ends. CDR1 SGHRS and CDR2 YFSETQ come from the germline V gene. The CDR3 region is CASSLDRVRNSPLHF. Here the CDR3 DNA reads TGCGCCAGCAGCTTGGACCGGGTTAGGAATTCACCCCTCCACTTT. The complete variable domain, with remaining parts taken from reference TRBV5-1 and TRBJ1-6, reads KAGVTQTPRYLIKTRGQQVTLSCSPISGHRSVSWYQQTPGQGLQFLFEYFSETQRNKGNFPGRFSGRQFSNSRSEMNVSTLELGDSALYLCASSLDRVRNSPLHFGNGTRLTVT.

As concerns this clone: The sample holds other DNA sequences that translate to the same CDR3. V and J are TRBV19 and TRBJ2-1, with TRBD2 identical over 14 bases. The germline V gene encodes CDR1 LNHDA and CDR2 SQIVND (reference sequence). The CDR3 runs 15 residues. With V trimmed by 5 bases and J by 6 bases, 3 bases remained unmatched. CDR3 DNA sequence: TGTGCCAGTAGTCCCGGACTAGCGGGAGGCAATGAGCAGTTCTTC. It yields the protein CASSPGLAGGNEQFF. The whole variable domain, remainder taken from reference TRBV19 and TRBJ2-1, is DGGITQSPKYLFRKEGQNVTLSCEQNLNHDAMYWYRQDPGQGLRLIYYSQIVNDFQKGDIAEGYSVSREKKESFPLTVTSAQKNPTAFYLCASSPGLAGGNEQFFGPGTRLTVL.

This clone was recorded a few times. This chain connects TRBV4-2 to TRBJ2-5; 10 nucleotides align to TRBD2. The CDR3 consists of 17 residues. Germline V CDR1 and CDR2: LGHNA, YNFKEQ. J lost 5 bases, V lost 1 base, and 10 bases had no gene match. The CDR3 sequence is CASSQGRLAGEGETQYF. In DNA form, the CDR3 reads TGTGCCAGCAGCCAAGGAAGGCTAGCGGGAGAGGGGGAGACCCAGTACTTC.

The chain joins TRBV19 to TRBJ1-1; D is unclear. Between the trimmed V and J ends, which lost 5 bases and 0 bases, there was a span of 13 bases. The germline CDR1 and CDR2 sequences are LNHDA and SQIVND (reference sequence). CDR3 length: 15 residues. The CDR3 reads CASSPSGDMNTEAFF. For the CDR3, the DNA is TGTGCCAGTAGTCCCTCGGGTGATATGAACACTGAAGCTTTCTTT.

The chain has TRBV2 and TRBJ1-1; 7 nucleotides agree with TRBD1. Germline-derived CDR1 and CDR2 are SNHLY and FYNNEI. CDR3 size: 14 residues. The V segment lost 3 bases and the J segment 2 bases; nucleotides outside the gene matches: 3. CDR3 region: CASSDQGGNTEAFF. The CDR3 DNA reads as TGTGCCAGCAGTGACCAGGGGGGAAACACTGAAGCTTTCTTT.

This clone was counted a single time. This chain connects TRBV28 to TRBJ2-6, with 7 bases that match TRBD1. CDR3 length: 15 amino acids. V was clipped by 11 bases and J by 0 bases; unmatched bases: 7. Germline V gene sequence: CDR1 MDHEN, CDR2 SYDVKM. CDR3 sequence (DNA): TGTGCCGGAGGACAGGCCTACTCTGGGGCCAACGTCCTGACTTTC. Protein sequence: CAGGQAYSGANVLTF.

This chain links TRBV6-1 with TRBJ1-2; D may be TRBD1 (5 bases). This CDR3 spans 14 amino acids. The V end was cut by 3 bases, the J end by 7 bases, with 15 bases between. Germline V gene sequence: CDR1 MNHNS, CDR2 SASEGT. In nucleotides, the CDR3 is TGTGCCAGCAGTGAGGTGGGGGGAACGGGTGGCTACACCTTC. It codes for CASSEVGGTGGYTF.

This clone was seen a single time. The chain links TRBV4-1 to TRBJ2-3; no clear D. Per germline, CDR1 MGHRA and CDR2 YSYEKL. With 2 bases removed from V and 8 bases from J, the gap between germline ends came to 14 bases. This CDR3 region has 14 residues. CDR3 in DNA: TGCGCCAGCAGCCAACCTCTACGCGGAGCTACGCAGTATTTT. Residues: CASSQPLRGATQYF.

The V and J genes are TRBV28 and TRBJ2-1; 8 bases match TRBD2. Trimming took 8 bases from V and 5 from J; bases not matched to a gene: 2. The CDR3 spans 12 residues. CDR1 and CDR2 (germline): MDHEN, SYDVKM. In DNA, the CDR3 is TGTGCCAGCGGGACTAGTCACAATGAGCAGTTCTTC. Its translation is CASGTSHNEQFF.

The CDR3 DNA sequence: TGCGCCAGCAGCCCCAGGAACAGCATCTACGAGCAGTACTTC. Protein: CASSPRNSIYEQYF. This chain joins TRBV5-1 and TRBJ2-7; D gene ambiguous. The V end lost 4 bases, the J end lost 3 bases, and 14 bases lay between the germline ends. The CDR3 sequence is 14 residues long. Germline V CDR1 and CDR2: SGHRS, YFSETQ.

The CDR3 sequence is CASSLRGEENEKLFF. CDR3 bases: TGCGCCAGCAGCTTGCGCGGGGAAGAGAATGAAAAACTGTTTTTT. The chain carries TRBV5-1 and TRBJ1-4, with unresolved D. The length of the CDR3 is 15 residues. The V end was cut by 1 base, the J end by 5 bases, with 12 bases between. Per germline, CDR1 SGHRS and CDR2 YFSETQ.

V gene TRBV5-1 combines with J gene TRBJ1-1; possibly TRBD1 for D (6 bases). The CDR3 spans 11 residues. Germline CDR1 reads SGHRS; CDR2 reads YFSETQ. V was cut by 7 bases and J by 11 bases, with 15 bases left in between. CDR3 sequence: CASHFGGAAFF. CDR3 bases: TGCGCCAGCCACTTCGGGGGGGCGGCTTTCTTT.

The rearrangement joins TRBV28 to TRBJ1-5; 8 nucleotides match TRBD1. This CDR3 region has 14 residues. Germline CDR1 and CDR2: MDHEN and SYDVKM. V lost 5 bases to trimming and J lost 2 bases; unmatched junction nucleotides: 2. CDR3 nucleotide sequence: TGTGCCAGCAGTCAGACAGGGGGCAATCAGCCCCAGCATTTT. As protein: CASSQTGGNQPQHF.